The clone carrying this TCR beta chain was detected only a few times. No antigen is known for it. From the 5' RACE reads, TCRdb called clonotypes with MiXCR, one entry per CDR3 protein. Of about 810,000 distinct CDR3 sequences in the sample, about 12% were seen once. The source of the sample is a study of identical twins. Overall study results and limits: Abundant beta clonotypes from cord blood had fewer insertions, unlike memory repertoires, which showed none.

The CDR3 has 17 amino acids. The V gene's germline CDR1 is KGHDR and CDR2 SFDVKD. V was clipped by 1 base and J by 6 bases; unmatched bases: 8. These same records also appear under a second study, on yellow fever vaccine responses in identical twins.

The chain carries TRBV24-1 and TRBJ2-2, with 9 bases that match TRBD1. Sequenced material: PBMCs. This clonotype was sampled from a woman under 30 in good health. The CDR3 reads CATSDFVGQGFAGELFF. CDR3 bases: TGTGCCACCAGTGATTTTGTGGGACAGGGTTTCGCCGGGGAGCTGTTTTTT.